What follows is one T cell receptor (beta chain) and its context. TCRdb's copy holds only in-frame clones and misses some; the assay was immunoSEQ multiplex PCR. Of 250,000 to 300,000 clones listed, 85% to 90% are singletons. The data belong to a study of blood T cell repertoires in COVID-19. The wider study: Acute and convalescent COVID-19 specimens originated in the United States, Italy and Spain.

The sample taken for sequencing was peripheral blood. The receptor was derived from a man between 18 and 35 years old with active or convalescent COVID-19.

DNA of the CDR3: TGTGCCATCAGTGAGACCAGGATAGGTAATCAGCCCCAGCATTTT. This sequence encodes CAISETRIGNQPQHF. This sequence joins TRBV10-3 and TRBJ1-5; D is uncertain. The length of the CDR3 is 15 residues. Trimming removed 2 bases from V and 4 bases from J, with 12 bases in between. The germline V gene encodes CDR1 ENHRY and CDR2 SYGVKD.